These T cell receptor beta chains were read from a single sample in a study of cytomegalovirus exposure and HLA in healthy donors. Profiling relied on immunoSEQ multiplex PCR, and the TCRdb table lists in-frame clones only, not all of them. The sample lists around 150,000 clones, 64% occurring once. The sample comprised PBMCs. The receptors shown here come from a woman between 25 and 40 years old in good health and CMV-seropositive. Each CDR3 is given with its conserved first and last residue. A D gene is named only where the DNA matches it firmly. Size values are once, few and many counts, or a class for expanded clones, and some rows have none.

>TRBV6-1|15|.|TRBJ2-4|.
CAALTGGGAKNIQYF
TGTGCCGCTCTGACAGGCGGTGGGGCCAAAAACATTCAGTACTTC
>TRBV30|11|few|TRBJ2-7|TRBD1
CAFGQGLPQYF
TGTGCCTTTGGACAGGGTTTACCGCAGTACTTC
>TRBV30|14|few|TRBJ2-6|.
CAWSIFLGANVLTF
TGTGCCTGGAGTATATTTTTGGGGGCCAACGTCCTGACTTTC
>TRBV6-1|15|.|TRBJ2-7|.
CASSEGREASYEQYF
TGTGCCAGCAGTGAAGGCAGGGAAGCCTCCTACGAGCAGTACTTC
>TRBV28|16|.|TRBJ1-2|TRBD1
CASRSRGRSPSGGYTF
TGTGCCAGCAGGTCCAGGGGGCGTAGTCCTTCGGGGGGCTACACCTTC
>TRBV25-1|15|.|TRBJ2-7|.
CASSEPGDRTYEQYF
TGTGCCAGCAGTGAACCGGGGGACAGAACCTACGAGCAGTACTTC
>TRBV6-5|13|.|TRBJ1-5|.
CASSGGSNQPQHF
TGTGCCAGCAGCGGAGGTAGCAATCAGCCCCAGCATTTT
>TRBV6-6|14|.|TRBJ2-3|.
CASKSESSLGTQYF
TGTGCCAGCAAGTCAGAGTCTAGTCTGGGTACGCAGTATTTT
>TRBV6-1|14|once|TRBJ2-3|.
CASSEWAGTDTQYF
TGTGCCAGCAGTGAATGGGCTGGTACTGATACGCAGTATTTT
>TRBV6-1|12|.|TRBJ2-3|.
CASQRVTDTQYF
TGTGCCTCACAGCGGGTTACAGATACGCAGTATTTT
>TRBV5-4|13|.|TRBJ2-7|.
CASSRGSAYEQYF
TGTGCCAGCAGCCGCGGCAGCGCCTACGAGCAGTACTTC
>TRBV11-2|15|.|TRBJ2-7|TRBD1
CASSPRVAGGAEQYF
TGTGCCAGCAGCCCCCGGGTGGCAGGGGGCGCGGAGCAGTACTTC
>TRBV2|14|.|TRBJ1-6|.
CASKIGGVNSPLHF
TGTGCCAGCAAGATAGGAGGTGTAAATTCACCCCTCCACTTT
>TRBV7-2|16|.|TRBJ2-7|TRBD2
CASSRAGTSGSYEQYF
TGTGCCAGCAGCCGAGCCGGGACTAGCGGGAGCTACGAGCAGTACTTC
>TRBV5-1|14|.|TRBJ2-1|.
CASRSTGAYNEQFF
TGCGCCAGCAGGTCCACTGGAGCCTACAATGAGCAGTTCTTC
>TRBV11-2|18|.|TRBJ2-1|TRBD2
CASSFYPGGNNLWDEQFF
TGTGCCAGCAGCTTTTATCCGGGAGGCAACAATCTGTGGGATGAGCAGTTCTTC
>TRBV6-5|14|.|TRBJ2-1|TRBD2
CASSFTSGYNEQFF
TGTGCCAGCTCGTTTACTAGCGGGTACAATGAGCAGTTCTTC
>TRBV7-9|17|.|TRBJ2-5|TRBD1
CASSPPILDRGKETQYF
TGTGCCAGCAGCCCCCCAATCCTGGACAGGGGGAAGGAGACCCAGTACTTC
>TRBV11-2|14|.|TRBJ2-3|.
CASSQDSFTDTQYF
TGTGCCAGCAGCCAGGACAGCTTCACAGATACGCAGTATTTT
>TRBV6-6|14|few|TRBJ1-6|.
CASSYEQKNSPLHF
TGTGCCAGCAGTTACGAACAGAAGAATTCACCCCTCCACTTT
>TRBV9|13|.|TRBJ1-4|.
CASSVSVNEKLFF
TGTGCCAGCAGCGTATCCGTAAATGAAAAACTGTTTTTT
>TRBV21-1|15|few|TRBJ2-5|.
CASSPGQGLGETQYF
TGTGCCAGCAGCCCCGGGCAGGGCTTGGGAGAGACCCAGTACTTC
>TRBV7-9|14|.|TRBJ1-5|.
CASSLSAGNQPQHF
TGTGCCAGCAGCTTATCGGCAGGGAATCAGCCCCAGCATTTT
>TRBV11-2|15|once|TRBJ2-5|.
CASSPGRRGGETQYF
TGTGCCAGCAGCCCAGGGAGGAGAGGAGGCGAGACCCAGTACTTC
>TRBV27|15|.|TRBJ1-3|.
CASSQYREGGNTIYF
TGTGCCAGCAGCCAATACAGGGAAGGGGGAAACACCATATATTTT
>TRBV7-2|17|.|TRBJ2-7|TRBD2
CASSLRASGDFPYEQYF
TGTGCCAGCAGCTTAAGGGCTAGCGGAGATTTTCCCTACGAGCAGTACTTC
>TRBV6-1|12|.|TRBJ2-7|.
CASRTSFYEQYF
TGTGCCAGCAGAACTAGCTTCTACGAGCAGTACTTC
>TRBV6-5|15|.|TRBJ2-7|.
CASSFTQGQPYEQYF
TGTGCCAGCAGTTTTACACAGGGCCAGCCCTACGAGCAGTACTTC
>TRBV25-1|13|.|TRBJ1-6|TRBD1
CASSQGYNSPLHF
TGTGCCAGCTCACAGGGGTATAATTCACCCCTCCACTTT
>TRBV11-2|16|.|TRBJ1-6|.
CASSLAPGTFQAPLHF
TGTGCCAGCAGCTTAGCCCCCGGGACTTTCCAGGCACCCCTCCACTTT
>TRBV27|15|.|TRBJ2-1|TRBD2
CASSLWSGGAREQFF
TGTGCCAGCAGTTTATGGAGCGGGGGGGCCCGTGAGCAGTTCTTC
>TRBV6-1|14|.|TRBJ2-1|.
CATQIGGQLNEQFF
TGTGCCACCCAAATCGGCGGTCAACTCAATGAGCAGTTCTTC
>TRBV5-4|14|few|TRBJ2-5|.
CASSLAQSQETQYF
TGTGCCAGCAGCTTGGCACAGAGCCAAGAGACCCAGTACTTC
>TRBV2|16|.|TRBJ2-5|.
CASRGILQGSQETQYF
TGTGCCAGCAGGGGAATACTACAGGGATCTCAAGAGACCCAGTACTTC
>TRBV2|14|once|TRBJ1-4|.
CASSDPATNEKLFF
TGTGCCAGCAGTGACCCTGCAACTAATGAAAAACTGTTTTTT
>TRBV5-4|15|.|TRBJ2-7|.
CASSLVLAVTYEQYF
TGTGCCAGCAGCTTGGTATTAGCGGTAACCTACGAGCAGTACTTC
>TRBV4-1|15|.|TRBJ2-5|.
CASSIRGGPEETQYF
TGCGCCAGCAGCATACGAGGGGGACCGGAAGAGACCCAGTACTTC
>TRBV29-1|14|.|TRBJ1-5|.
CSVPTGIGNQPQHF
TGCAGCGTTCCAACAGGGATTGGCAATCAGCCCCAGCATTTT
>TRBV27|12|.|TRBJ1-2|.
CASSLGGTGYTF
TGTGCCAGCAGTTTGGGGGGAACTGGCTACACCTTC
>TRBV4-2|14|few|TRBJ2-7|.
CASSQADNSYEQYF
TGTGCCAGCAGCCAAGCGGACAACTCCTACGAGCAGTACTTC
>TRBV28|14|.|TRBJ1-2|.
CASSWSSFGYGYTF
TGTGCCAGCAGTTGGTCCAGTTTTGGCTATGGCTACACCTTC
>TRBV11-3|16|.|TRBJ2-2|TRBD1
CASSPLGTGDTGELFF
TGTGCCAGCAGCCCCTTAGGGACAGGGGATACCGGGGAGCTGTTTTTT
>TRBV5-6|14|.|TRBJ2-3|TRBD1
CASSIGQGRDTQYF
TGTGCCAGCAGCATTGGACAGGGTCGGGATACGCAGTATTTT
>TRBV11-2|13|.|TRBJ1-2|.
CASSLTGSHGYTF
TGTGCCAGCAGCCTTACAGGGAGTCATGGCTACACCTTC